This T cell receptor beta chain was documented in a study of metastatic and nonmetastatic thyroid tumors. The overall study: The authors compared repertoires across blood and tumor or nodule tissue from malignant and benign thyroid patients.

Broader study findings: Across blood and tumor, TCR beta diversity in malignant thyroid tumors was reportedly significantly higher than in benign nodules.

Per the original methods: Differences in CDR3 between clinicopathological groups were drawn on to build a classifier intended to discriminate distant-metastatic papillary thyroid cancer patients. TCRdb called clones again from the PCR reads with MiXCR. The V and J calls were not made by the authors but by TCRdb's processing. The sample includes tens of thousands of clones, over 10% seen only once; the top ten take approximately 25%. This CDR3 region has 16 residues. The V end lost 3 bases, the J end lost 7 bases, and 18 bases lay between the germline ends. Thyroid surgery was preceded by no treatment in any patient. Turning to this clone: Its antigen is still unknown.

The clonotype comes from a female donor with papillary thyroid cancer or a benign thyroid nodule (not recorded which). Some clones in this sample may be carry-over from other donors' samples. The chain joins TRBV12-3 or TRBV12-4 to TRBJ2-2; D ambiguous. Sequencing used blood. CDR3 nucleotide sequence: TGTGCCAGCAGTTTCCCACCGGGCCCTCCGGGCGGGGAGCTGTTTTTT. This codes for CASSFPPGPPGGELFF.